The 6 T cell receptor beta chains below all came from one sample that was sequenced in a study of control samples from healthy donors and cancer patients. Data came from immunoSEQ multiplex PCR; TCRdb stores just in-frame clones and leaves some out. This sample has 50,000 or so clones, with approximately 88% found just once. The source material was blood. These receptors were obtained from a man in his forties or fifties in good health.

Note on this clone: At one of its ends the junction is not consistent with the germline gene, which may arise from a read error. This chain uses TRBV28 with TRBJ2-7; 9 bases map to TRBD1. There are 16 residues in the CDR3. Germline V CDR1 and CDR2: MDHEN, SYDVKM. The CDR3 coding sequence is TGTGCCAGCAGTCTTAACGGACAGGGGCGTCCCCTCGAACGTGCCTTC. Translating gives CASSLNGQGRPLERAF.

A single count supports this clone. This chain links TRBV27 with TRBJ2-7, with a possible D match to TRBD2 (6 bases). CDR3 size: 13 residues. With 3 bases removed from V and 7 bases from J, the gap between germline ends came to 13 bases. CDR1 and CDR2 from the germline V gene are MNHEY and SMNVEV (reference sequence). The CDR3 DNA sequence: TGTGCCAGCAGTTTCACTAGTGCGGGGGAGCAGTACTTC. It codes for CASSFTSAGEQYF.

The chain employs TRBV18 and TRBJ2-7, with D possibly TRBD2 on 6 matching bases. V lost 3 bases and J 2 bases, leaving 14 bases between the germline ends. This CDR3 region has 15 residues. CDR1 is KGHSH and CDR2 is LQKENI in the germline V gene. The CDR3 sequence is CASSPLGPGAYEQYF. The CDR3, as DNA: TGTGCCAGCTCACCTCTCGGACCGGGGGCCTACGAGCAGTACTTC.

The chain joins TRBV5-1 to TRBJ2-1, with D possibly being TRBD2 (5 bases). There are 16 residues in the CDR3. Trimming pared 1 base from V and 4 bases from J, leaving 15 bases between. Germline CDR1 and CDR2: SGHRS and YFSETQ. The CDR3 nucleotides are TGCGCCAGCAGCTTGTCACCGACCGGGATTTACAATGAGCAGTTCTTC. Amino acid sequence: CASSLSPTGIYNEQFF.

This chain connects TRBV6-5 to TRBJ2-5; D is possibly TRBD1 or TRBD2 (6 bases each). Germline V gene lookup returns CDR1 MNHEY and CDR2 SVGAGI. CDR3 length: 16 residues. Between the trimmed V and J ends, which lost 4 bases and 4 bases, there was a span of 19 bases. CDR3 DNA: TGTGCCAGCAGTTCCCGTCGTGGGGGGCCTCTAGAGACCCAGTACTTC. Its translation is CASSSRRGGPLETQYF.

V and J are TRBV7-2 and TRBJ2-5, with D perhaps TRBD1 (6 bases). This CDR3 spans 14 amino acids. Germline CDR1 is SGHTA and CDR2 is FQGNSA. V was clipped by 7 bases and J by 3 bases, with 15 bases between them. The CDR3 sequence is CASILRAGEETQYF. The CDR3 coding sequence is TGTGCCAGCATACTAAGGGCAGGGGAAGAGACCCAGTACTTC.